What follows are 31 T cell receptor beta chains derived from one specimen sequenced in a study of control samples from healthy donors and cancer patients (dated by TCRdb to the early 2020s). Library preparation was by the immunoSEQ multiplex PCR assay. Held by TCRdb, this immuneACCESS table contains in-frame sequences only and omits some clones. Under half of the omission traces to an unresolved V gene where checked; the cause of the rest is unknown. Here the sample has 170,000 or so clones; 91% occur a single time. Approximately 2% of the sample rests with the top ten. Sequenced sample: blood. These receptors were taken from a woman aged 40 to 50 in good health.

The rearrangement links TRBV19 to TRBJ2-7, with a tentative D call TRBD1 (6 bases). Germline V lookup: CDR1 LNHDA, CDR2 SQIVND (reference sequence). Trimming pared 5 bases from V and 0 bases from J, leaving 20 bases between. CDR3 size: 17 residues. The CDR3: CASSPTSGTRSSYEQYF. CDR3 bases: TGTGCCAGTAGTCCGACGTCCGGGACAAGGAGCTCCTACGAGCAGTACTTC.

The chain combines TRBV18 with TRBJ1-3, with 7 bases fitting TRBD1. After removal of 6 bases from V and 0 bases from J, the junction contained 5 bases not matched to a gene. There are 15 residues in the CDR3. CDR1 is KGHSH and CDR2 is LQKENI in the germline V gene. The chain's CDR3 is CASSSQGYSGNTIYF. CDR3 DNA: TGTGCCAGCTCGTCACAGGGGTACTCTGGAAACACCATATATTTT.

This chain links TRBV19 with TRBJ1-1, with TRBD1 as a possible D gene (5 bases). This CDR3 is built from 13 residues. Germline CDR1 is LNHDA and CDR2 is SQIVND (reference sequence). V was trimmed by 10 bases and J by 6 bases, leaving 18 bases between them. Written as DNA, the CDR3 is TGTGCCACCCCGAAGGCCGGGACCGCTGAAGCTTTCTTT. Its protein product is CATPKAGTAEAFF.

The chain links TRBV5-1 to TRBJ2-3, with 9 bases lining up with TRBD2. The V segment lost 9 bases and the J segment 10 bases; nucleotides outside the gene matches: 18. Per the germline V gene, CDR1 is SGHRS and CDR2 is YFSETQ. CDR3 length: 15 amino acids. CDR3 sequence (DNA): TGCGCCACCACAAGGGAACGCGGGGGGGCCCGACCGCAGTATTTT. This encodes CATTRERGGARPQYF.

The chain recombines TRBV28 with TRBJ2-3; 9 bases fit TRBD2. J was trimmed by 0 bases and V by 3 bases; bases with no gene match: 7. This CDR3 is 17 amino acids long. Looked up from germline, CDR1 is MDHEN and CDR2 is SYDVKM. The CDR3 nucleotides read TGTGCCAGCAGTTTTGGGTTAGCGGGGGTGAGCACAGATACGCAGTATTTT. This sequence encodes CASSFGLAGVSTDTQYF.

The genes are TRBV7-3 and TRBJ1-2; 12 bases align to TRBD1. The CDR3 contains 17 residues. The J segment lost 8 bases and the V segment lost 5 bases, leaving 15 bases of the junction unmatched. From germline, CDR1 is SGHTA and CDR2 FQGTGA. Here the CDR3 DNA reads TGTGCCAGCAGCCTAAGTAACCGGGACAGGGGGCTTTTCGGCTACACCTTC. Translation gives CASSLSNRDRGLFGYTF.

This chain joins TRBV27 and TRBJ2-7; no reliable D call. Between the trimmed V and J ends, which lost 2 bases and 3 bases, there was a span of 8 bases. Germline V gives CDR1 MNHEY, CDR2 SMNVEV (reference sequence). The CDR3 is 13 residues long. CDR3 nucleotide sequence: TGTGCCAGCAGTTTAGGGCCGAGCTACGAGCAGTACTTC. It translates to CASSLGPSYEQYF.

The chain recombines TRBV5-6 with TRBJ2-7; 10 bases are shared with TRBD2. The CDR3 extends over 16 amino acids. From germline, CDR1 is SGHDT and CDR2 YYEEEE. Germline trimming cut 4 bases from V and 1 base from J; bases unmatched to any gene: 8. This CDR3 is CASSQIAGGRSYEQYF. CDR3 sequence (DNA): TGTGCCAGCAGCCAAATAGCGGGGGGAAGGTCCTACGAGCAGTACTTC.

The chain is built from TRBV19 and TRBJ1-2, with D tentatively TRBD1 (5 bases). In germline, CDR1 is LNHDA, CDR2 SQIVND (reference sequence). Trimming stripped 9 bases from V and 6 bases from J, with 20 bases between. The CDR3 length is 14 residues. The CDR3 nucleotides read TGTGCCAGCAGGCTAGACAGTAAAAGGGATGGCTACACCTTC. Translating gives CASRLDSKRDGYTF. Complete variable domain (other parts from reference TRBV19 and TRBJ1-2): DGGITQSPKYLFRKEGQNVTLSCEQNLNHDAMYWYRQDPGQGLRLIYYSQIVNDFQKGDIAEGYSVSREKKESFPLTVTSAQKNPTAFYLCASRLDSKRDGYTFGSGTRLTVV.

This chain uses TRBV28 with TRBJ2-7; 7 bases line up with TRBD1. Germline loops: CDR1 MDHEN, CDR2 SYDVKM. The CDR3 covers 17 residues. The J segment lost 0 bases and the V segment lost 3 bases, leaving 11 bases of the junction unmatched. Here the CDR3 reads CASSLVAGGSDSYEQYF. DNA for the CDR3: TGTGCCAGCAGTTTGGTGGCAGGGGGATCTGACTCCTACGAGCAGTACTTC.

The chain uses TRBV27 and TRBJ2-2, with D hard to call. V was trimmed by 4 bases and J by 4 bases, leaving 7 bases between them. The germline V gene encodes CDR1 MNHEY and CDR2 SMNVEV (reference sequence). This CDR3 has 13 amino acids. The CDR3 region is CASSWGRTGELFF. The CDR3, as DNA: TGTGCCAGCAGTTGGGGTCGCACCGGGGAGCTGTTTTTT.

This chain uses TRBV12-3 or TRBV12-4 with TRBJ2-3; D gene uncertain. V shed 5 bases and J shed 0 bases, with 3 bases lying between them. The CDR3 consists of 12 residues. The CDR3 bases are TGTGCCAGCAGTACTAGCACAGATACGCAGTATTTT. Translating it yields CASSTSTDTQYF.

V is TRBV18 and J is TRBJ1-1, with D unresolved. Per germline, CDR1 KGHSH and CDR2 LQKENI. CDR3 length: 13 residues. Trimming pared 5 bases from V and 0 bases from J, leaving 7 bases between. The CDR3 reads CASSENMNTEAFF. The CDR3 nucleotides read TGTGCCAGCTCAGAAAATATGAACACTGAAGCTTTCTTT.

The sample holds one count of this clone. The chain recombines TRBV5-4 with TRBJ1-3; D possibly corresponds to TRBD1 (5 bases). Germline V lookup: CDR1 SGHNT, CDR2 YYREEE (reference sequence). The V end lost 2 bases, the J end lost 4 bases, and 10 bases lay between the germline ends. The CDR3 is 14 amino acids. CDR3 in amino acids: CASSFKGQGNTIYF. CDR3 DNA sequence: TGTGCCAGCAGCTTCAAGGGGCAAGGAAACACCATATATTTT.

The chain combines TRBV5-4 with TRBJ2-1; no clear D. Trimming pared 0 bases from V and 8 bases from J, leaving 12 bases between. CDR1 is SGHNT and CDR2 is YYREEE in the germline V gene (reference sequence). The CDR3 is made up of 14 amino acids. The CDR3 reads CASSLAAASHEQFF. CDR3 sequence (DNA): TGTGCCAGCAGCTTGGCGGCCGCCTCCCATGAGCAGTTCTTC.

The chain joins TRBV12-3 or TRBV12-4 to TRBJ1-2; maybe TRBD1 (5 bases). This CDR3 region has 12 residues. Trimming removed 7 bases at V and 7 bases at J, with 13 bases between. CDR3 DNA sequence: TGTGCCAGCACCTGGGGGGGTAGTGGCTACACCTTC. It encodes CASTWGGSGYTF.

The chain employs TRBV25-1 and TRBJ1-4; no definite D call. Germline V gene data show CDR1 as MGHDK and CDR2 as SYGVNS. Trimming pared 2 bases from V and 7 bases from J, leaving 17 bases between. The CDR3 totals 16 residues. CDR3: CASSEPSVTEAEKLFF. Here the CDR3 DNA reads TGTGCCAGCAGTGAACCGTCAGTGACGGAAGCTGAAAAACTGTTTTTT.

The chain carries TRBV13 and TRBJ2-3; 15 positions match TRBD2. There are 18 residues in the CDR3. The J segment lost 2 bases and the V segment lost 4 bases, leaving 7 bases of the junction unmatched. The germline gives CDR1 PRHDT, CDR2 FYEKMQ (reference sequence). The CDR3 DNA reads TGTGCCAGCAGCTACCGGACTAGCGGGGGGGCAGTCACAGATACGCAGTATTTT. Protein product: CASSYRTSGGAVTDTQYF.

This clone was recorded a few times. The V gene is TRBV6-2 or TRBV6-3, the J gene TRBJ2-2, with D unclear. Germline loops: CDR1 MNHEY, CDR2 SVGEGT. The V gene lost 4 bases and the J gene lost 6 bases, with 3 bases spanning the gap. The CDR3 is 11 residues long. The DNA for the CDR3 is TGTGCCAGCAGTTCCCCCGGGGAGCTGTTTTTT. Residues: CASSSPGELFF.

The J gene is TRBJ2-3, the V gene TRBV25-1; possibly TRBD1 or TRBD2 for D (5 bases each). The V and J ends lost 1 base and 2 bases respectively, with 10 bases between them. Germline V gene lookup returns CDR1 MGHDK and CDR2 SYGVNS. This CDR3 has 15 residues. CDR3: CASSESGTYTDTQYF. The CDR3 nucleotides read TGTGCCAGCAGTGAATCGGGGACCTACACAGATACGCAGTATTTT.

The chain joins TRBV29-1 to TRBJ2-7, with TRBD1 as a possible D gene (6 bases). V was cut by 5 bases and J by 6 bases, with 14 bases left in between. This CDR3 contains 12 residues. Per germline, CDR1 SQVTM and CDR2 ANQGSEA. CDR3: CSVRQAFGEQYF. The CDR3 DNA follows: TGCAGCGTTCGACAGGCCTTCGGCGAGCAGTACTTC.

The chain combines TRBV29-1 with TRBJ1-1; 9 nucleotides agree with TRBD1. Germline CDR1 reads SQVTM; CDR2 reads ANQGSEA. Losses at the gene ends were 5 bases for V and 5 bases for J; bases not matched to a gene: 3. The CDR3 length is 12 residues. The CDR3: CSVLTGGTEAFF. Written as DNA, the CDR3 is TGCAGCGTTCTGACAGGGGGGACTGAAGCTTTCTTT.

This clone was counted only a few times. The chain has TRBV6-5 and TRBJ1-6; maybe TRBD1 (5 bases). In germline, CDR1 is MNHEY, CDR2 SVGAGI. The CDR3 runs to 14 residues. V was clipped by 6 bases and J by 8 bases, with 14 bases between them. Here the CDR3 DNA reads TGTGCCAGCAGCCAGCGGGGCCGGGATTCACCCCTCCACTTT. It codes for CASSQRGRDSPLHF.

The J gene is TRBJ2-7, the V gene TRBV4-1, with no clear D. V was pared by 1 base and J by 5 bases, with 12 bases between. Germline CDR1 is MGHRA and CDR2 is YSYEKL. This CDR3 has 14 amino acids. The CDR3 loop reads CASSQVGPLDEQYF. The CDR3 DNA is TGCGCCAGCAGCCAAGTAGGGCCCCTCGACGAGCAGTACTTC.

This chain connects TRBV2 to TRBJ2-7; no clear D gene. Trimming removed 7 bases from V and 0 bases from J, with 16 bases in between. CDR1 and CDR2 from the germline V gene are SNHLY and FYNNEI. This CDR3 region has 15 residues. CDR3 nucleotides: TGTGCCAGCACCGAAGGGATTTTTCGCTCCTACGAGCAGTACTTC. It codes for CASTEGIFRSYEQYF.

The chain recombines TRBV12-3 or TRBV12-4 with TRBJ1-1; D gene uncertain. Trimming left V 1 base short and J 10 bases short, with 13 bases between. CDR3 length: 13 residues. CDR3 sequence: CASSLGWREAAFF. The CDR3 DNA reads TGTGCCAGCAGTTTAGGATGGAGGGAGGCAGCTTTCTTT.

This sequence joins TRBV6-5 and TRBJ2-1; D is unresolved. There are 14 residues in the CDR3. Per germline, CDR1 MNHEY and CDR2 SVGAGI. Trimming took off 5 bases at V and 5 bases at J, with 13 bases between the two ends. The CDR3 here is CASSPGWYNNEQFF. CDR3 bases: TGTGCCAGCAGTCCGGGTTGGTATAACAATGAGCAGTTCTTC.

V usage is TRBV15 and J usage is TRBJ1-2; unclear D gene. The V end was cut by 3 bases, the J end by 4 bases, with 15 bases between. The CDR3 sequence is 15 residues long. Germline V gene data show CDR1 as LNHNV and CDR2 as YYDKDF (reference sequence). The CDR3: CATSSDTTKTYGYTF. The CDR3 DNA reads TGTGCCACCAGCAGCGATACGACAAAGACCTATGGCTACACCTTC. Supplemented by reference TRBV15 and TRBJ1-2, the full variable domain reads DAMVIQNPRYQVTQFGKPVTLSCSQTLNHNVMYWYQQKSSQAPKLLFHYYDKDFNNEADTPDNFQSRRPNTSFCFLDIRSPGLGDTAMYLCATSSDTTKTYGYTFGSGTRLTVV.

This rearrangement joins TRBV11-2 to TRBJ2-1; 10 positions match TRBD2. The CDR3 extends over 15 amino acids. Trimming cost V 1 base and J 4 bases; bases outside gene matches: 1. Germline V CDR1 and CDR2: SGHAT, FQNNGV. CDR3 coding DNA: TGTGCCAGCAGCTTAGGTAGCGGGGGGTACAATGAGCAGTTCTTC. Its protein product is CASSLGSGGYNEQFF.

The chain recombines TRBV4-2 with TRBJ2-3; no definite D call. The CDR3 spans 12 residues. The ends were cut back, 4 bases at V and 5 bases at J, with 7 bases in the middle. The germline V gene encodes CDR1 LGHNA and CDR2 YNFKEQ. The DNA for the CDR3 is TGTGCCAGCAGCCGGGGAAGAGATACGCAGTATTTT. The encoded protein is CASSRGRDTQYF.

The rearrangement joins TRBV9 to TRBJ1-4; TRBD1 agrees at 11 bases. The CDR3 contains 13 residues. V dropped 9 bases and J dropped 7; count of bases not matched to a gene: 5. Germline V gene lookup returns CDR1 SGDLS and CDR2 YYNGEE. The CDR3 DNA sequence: TGTGCCACATCAGGGACAGGGGGTGAAAAACTGTTTTTT. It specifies CATSGTGGEKLFF.